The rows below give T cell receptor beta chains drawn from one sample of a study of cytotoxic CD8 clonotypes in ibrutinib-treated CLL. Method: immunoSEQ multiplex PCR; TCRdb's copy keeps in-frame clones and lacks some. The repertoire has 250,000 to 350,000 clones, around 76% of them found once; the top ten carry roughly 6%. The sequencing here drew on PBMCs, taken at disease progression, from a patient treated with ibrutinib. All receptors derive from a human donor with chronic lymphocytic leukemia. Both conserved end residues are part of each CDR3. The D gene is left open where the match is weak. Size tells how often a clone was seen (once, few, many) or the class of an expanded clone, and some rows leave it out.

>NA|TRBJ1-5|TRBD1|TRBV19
CASSMGQLLHQPQHF
TGTGCCAGTAGCATGGGACAGCTACTCCATCAGCCCCAGCATTTT
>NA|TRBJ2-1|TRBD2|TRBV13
CASSSGTSYNEQFF
TGTGCCAGCAGCTCCGGGACTAGTTACAATGAGCAGTTCTTC
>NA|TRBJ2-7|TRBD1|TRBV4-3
CASSQAGTGPPYEQYF
TGCGCCAGCAGCCAGGCCGGGACAGGGCCTCCCTACGAGCAGTACTTC
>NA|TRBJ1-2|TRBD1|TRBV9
CASSVAVTGGDSLYGYTF
TGTGCCAGCAGCGTAGCTGTGACAGGGGGCGACTCTCTCTATGGCTACACCTTC
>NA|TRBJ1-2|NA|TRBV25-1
CASSQSGIVRYTF
TGTGCCAGCAGCCAATCCGGGATAGTACGCTACACCTTC
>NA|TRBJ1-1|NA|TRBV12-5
CASGGAGELNTEAFF
TGTGCTAGTGGAGGTGCTGGGGAGCTGAACACTGAAGCTTTCTTT
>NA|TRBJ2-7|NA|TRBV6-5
CASRPSGAGREQYF
TGTGCCAGCAGACCCTCTGGGGCGGGTCGGGAGCAGTACTTC
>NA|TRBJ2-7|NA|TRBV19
CASSQGGYEQYF
TGTGCCAGTAGTCAAGGGGGCTACGAGCAGTACTTC
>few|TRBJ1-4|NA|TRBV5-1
CASSRFEPTNEKLFF
TGCGCCAGCAGCAGATTTGAACCAACTAATGAAAAACTGTTTTTT
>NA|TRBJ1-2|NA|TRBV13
CASSGGGSYGYTF
TGTGCCAGCAGCGGCGGAGGGTCCTATGGCTACACCTTC
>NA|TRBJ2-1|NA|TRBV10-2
CASSGDDYNEQFF
TGCGCCAGCAGCGGGGACGACTACAATGAGCAGTTCTTC
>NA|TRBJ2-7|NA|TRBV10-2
CASKALHYEQYF
TGCGCCAGCAAGGCACTGCACTACGAGCAGTACTTC
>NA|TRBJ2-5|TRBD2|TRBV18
CASSNVSGTNF
TGTGCCAGCTCAAACGTCTCCGGGACTAACTTC
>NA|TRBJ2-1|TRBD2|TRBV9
CASSVAGLAGLSYNEQFF
TGTGCCAGCAGCGTAGCTGGCCTAGCGGGGCTCTCCTACAATGAGCAGTTCTTC